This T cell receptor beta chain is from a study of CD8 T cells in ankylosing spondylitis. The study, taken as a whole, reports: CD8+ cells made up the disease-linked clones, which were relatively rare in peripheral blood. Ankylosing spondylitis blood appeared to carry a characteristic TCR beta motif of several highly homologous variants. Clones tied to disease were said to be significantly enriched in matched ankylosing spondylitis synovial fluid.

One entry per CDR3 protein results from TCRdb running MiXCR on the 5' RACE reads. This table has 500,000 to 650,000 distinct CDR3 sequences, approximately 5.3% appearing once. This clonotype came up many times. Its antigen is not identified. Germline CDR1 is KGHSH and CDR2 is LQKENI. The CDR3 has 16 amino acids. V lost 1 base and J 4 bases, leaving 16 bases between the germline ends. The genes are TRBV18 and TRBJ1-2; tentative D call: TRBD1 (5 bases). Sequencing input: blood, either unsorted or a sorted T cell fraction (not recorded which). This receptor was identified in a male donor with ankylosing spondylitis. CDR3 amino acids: CASSPQTNRFSYGYTF. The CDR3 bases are TGTGCCAGCTCACCACAAACAAACAGGTTCTCCTATGGCTACACCTTC.